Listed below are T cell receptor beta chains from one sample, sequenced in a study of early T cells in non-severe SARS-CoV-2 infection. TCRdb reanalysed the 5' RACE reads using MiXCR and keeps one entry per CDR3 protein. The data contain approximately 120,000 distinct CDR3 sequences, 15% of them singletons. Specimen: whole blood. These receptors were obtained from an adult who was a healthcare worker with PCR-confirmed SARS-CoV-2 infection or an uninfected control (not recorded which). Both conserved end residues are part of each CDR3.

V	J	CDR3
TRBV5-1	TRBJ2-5	CASSSPPGPKGQETQYF
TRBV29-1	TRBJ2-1	CSVERDIGGSEQFF
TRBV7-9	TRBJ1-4	CASSSRDIGQKLFF
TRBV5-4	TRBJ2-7	CASSLELASDYEQYF
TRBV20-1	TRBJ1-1	CSANVDRGTEAFF
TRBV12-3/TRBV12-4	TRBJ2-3	CASTWGQDTQYF
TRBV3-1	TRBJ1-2	CASSPNERGTAGYTF
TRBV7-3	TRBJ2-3	CASSFQAASESDTQYF
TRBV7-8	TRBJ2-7	CANSPGEEQYF
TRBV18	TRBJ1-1	CASSPFGGGNTEAFF
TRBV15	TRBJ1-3	CATSGTTGNTIYF
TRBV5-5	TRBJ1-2	CASSVGTDVLFGYTF
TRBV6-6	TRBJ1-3	CASSRSSGNTIYF
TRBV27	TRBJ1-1	CASSFRDHTEAFF
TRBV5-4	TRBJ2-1	CASSSAVEQFF
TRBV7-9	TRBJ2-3	CASSLKAGTDTQYF
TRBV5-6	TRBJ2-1	CASSFHAGSNEQFF
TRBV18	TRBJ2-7	CASSPTAGQVYEQYF
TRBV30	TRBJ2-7	CAWSIVQPGGIYEQYF
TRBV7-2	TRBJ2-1	CASSLRSGSYNEQFF
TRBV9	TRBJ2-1	CASSVDRVNNEQFF
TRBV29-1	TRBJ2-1	CSVEGDSYNEQFF
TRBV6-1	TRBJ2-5	CASSEALVDLQETQYF
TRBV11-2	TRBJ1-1	CASSYMGNTEAFF
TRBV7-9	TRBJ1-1	CASSSSGGAGTEAFF
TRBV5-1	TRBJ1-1	CASSVQVTTEAFF